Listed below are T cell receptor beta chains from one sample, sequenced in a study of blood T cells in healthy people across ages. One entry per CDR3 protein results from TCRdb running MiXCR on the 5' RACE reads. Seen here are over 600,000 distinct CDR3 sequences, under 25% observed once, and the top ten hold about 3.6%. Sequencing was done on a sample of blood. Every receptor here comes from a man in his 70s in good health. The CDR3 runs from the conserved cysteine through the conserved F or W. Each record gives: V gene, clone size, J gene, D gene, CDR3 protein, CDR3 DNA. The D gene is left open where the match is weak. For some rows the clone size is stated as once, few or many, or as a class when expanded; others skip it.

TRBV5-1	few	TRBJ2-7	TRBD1	CASSLAGQPYEQYF	TGCGCCAGCAGCTTGGCGGGACAGCCCTACGAGCAGTACTTC
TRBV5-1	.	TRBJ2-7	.	CASSLELAGVNEQYF	TGCGCCAGCAGCCTAGAACTAGCAGGAGTTAACGAGCAGTACTTC
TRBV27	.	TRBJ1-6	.	CASSLSPARISPLHF	TGTGCCAGCAGTTTATCACCTGCCCGAATTTCACCCCTCCACTTT
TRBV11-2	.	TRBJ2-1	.	CASSPNPPTQFF	TGTGCCAGCAGCCCTAATCCTCCAACCCAGTTCTTC
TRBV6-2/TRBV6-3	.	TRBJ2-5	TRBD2	CASSPPGLAGVETQYF	TGTGCCAGCAGTCCCCCGGGACTAGCGGGAGTGGAGACCCAGTACTTC
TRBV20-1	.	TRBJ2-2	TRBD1	CSAPSDRGSTGELFF	TGCAGTGCTCCGTCTGACAGGGGGAGCACCGGGGAGCTGTTTTTT
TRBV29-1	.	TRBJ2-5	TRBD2	CSVSGGRETQYF	TGCAGCGTTTCTGGCGGGAGAGAGACCCAGTACTTC
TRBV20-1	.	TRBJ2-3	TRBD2	CSARDGRETTDTQYF	TGCAGTGCTAGAGATGGGCGGGAGACCACAGATACGCAGTATTTT
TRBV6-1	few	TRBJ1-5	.	CASTLSPQPQHF	TGTGCCAGCACCTTAAGTCCTCAGCCCCAGCATTTT
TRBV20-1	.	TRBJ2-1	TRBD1	CSARVVGTGVFGNEQFF	TGCAGTGCTAGAGTCGTTGGGACAGGGGTATTTGGCAATGAGCAGTTCTTC
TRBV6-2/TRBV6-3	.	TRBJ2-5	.	CASSYGAETQYF	TGTGCCAGCAGTTACGGGGCGGAGACCCAGTACTTC
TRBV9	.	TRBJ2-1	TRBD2	CASSVAPQTSGSDEQFF	TGTGCCAGCAGCGTAGCTCCTCAGACTAGCGGGAGCGATGAGCAGTTCTTC
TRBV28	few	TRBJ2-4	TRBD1	CASSLLGQGRNIQYF	TGTGCCAGCAGTTTACTGGGACAGGGTAGGAACATTCAGTACTTC
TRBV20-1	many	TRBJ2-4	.	CSARPHTAKNIQYF	TGCAGTGCTCGCCCTCATACCGCCAAAAACATTCAGTACTTC
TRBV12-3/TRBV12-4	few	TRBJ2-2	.	CASSISGTPGTGELFF	TGTGCCAGCAGTATTTCCGGGACGCCCGGAACCGGGGAGCTGTTTTTT
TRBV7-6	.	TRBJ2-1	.	CASSLGPRGKSSYNEQFF	TGTGCCAGCAGCTTAGGGCCCAGGGGTAAGAGCTCCTACAATGAGCAGTTCTTC
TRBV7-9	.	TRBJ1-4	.	CASSFGQNNEKLFF	TGTGCCAGCAGCTTTGGACAGAATAATGAAAAACTGTTTTTT
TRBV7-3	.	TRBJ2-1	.	CASSAPGLFQQFF	TGTGCCAGCAGCGCGCCGGGACTGTTTCAGCAGTTCTTC
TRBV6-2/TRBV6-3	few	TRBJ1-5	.	CASRTGMNQPQHF	TGTGCCAGCAGAACGGGGATGAATCAGCCCCAGCATTTT
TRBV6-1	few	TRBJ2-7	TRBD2	CASGARLGLAGAEQYF	TGTGCCAGCGGGGCTCGTTTGGGGCTAGCGGGAGCCGAGCAGTACTTC
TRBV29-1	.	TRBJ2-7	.	CSVDTQGEIYEQYF	TGCAGCGTTGATACGCAGGGAGAAATTTACGAGCAGTACTTC
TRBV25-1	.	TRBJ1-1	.	CASSQTVEAFF	TGTGCCAGCAGTCAGACGGTTGAAGCTTTCTTT
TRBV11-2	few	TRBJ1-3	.	CASRLSQSSGNTIYF	TGTGCCAGCAGGCTCAGTCAAAGCTCTGGAAACACCATATATTTT
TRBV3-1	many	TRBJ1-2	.	CASSQTGNYGYTF	TGTGCCAGTAGCCAGACAGGAAACTATGGCTACACCTTC
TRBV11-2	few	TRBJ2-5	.	CAGSTEGSRQETQYF	TGTGCCGGCAGCACCGAGGGTTCTCGCCAAGAGACCCAGTACTTC
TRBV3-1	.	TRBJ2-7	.	CASSHGPPADEQYF	TGTGCCAGCAGCCATGGACCGCCCGCTGACGAGCAGTACTTC
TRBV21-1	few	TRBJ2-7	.	CASSPGQGAIMSSYEQYF	TGTGCCAGCAGTCCGGGACAGGGGGCGATAATGAGCTCCTACGAGCAGTACTTC
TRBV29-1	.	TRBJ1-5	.	CSVEEDSNQPQHF	TGCAGCGTTGAGGAGGATAGCAATCAGCCCCAGCATTTT
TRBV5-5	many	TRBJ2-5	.	CASSLGSEETQYF	TGTGCCAGCAGCTTGGGTTCGGAAGAGACCCAGTACTTC